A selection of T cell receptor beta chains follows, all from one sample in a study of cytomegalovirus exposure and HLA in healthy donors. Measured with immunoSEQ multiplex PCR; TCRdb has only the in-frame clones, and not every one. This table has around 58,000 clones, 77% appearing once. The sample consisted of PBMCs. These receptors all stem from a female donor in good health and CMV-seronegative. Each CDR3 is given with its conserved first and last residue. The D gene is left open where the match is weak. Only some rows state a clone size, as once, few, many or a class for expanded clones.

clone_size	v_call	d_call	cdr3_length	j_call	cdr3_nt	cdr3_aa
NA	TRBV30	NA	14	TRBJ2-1	TGTGCCTGGAGTGCAGGGGAAGTCTACAATGAGCAGTTCTTC	CAWSAGEVYNEQFF
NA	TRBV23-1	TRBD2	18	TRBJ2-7	TGCGCCAGCAATGAACAGCGGACTAGCGTCCCGAACTCCTACGAGCAGTACTTC	CASNEQRTSVPNSYEQYF
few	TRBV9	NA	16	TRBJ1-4	TGTGCCAGCAGCGCTACAGGGTGGGGAACTAATGAAAAACTGTTTTTT	CASSATGWGTNEKLFF
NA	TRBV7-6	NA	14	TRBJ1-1	TGTGCCAGCAGCTTGGCTACAGGCCCGGTGGGAGCTTTCTTT	CASSLATGPVGAFF
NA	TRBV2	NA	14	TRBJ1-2	TGTGCCAGCAGTGAAAGAGGGCGGCATTCAGGCTACCCCTTC	CASSERGRHSGYPF
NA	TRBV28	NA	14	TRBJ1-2	TGTGCCAGCAGTTTTGGAAAACAGGACTATGGCTACACCTTC	CASSFGKQDYGYTF
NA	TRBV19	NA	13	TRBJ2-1	TGTGCCACTACCCCTGGTCCCCCGCGCGAGCAGTTCTTC	CATTPGPPREQFF
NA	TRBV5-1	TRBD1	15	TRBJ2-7	TGCGCCAGCAGCCATGGACAGGCAACCTCCTACGAGCAGTACTTC	CASSHGQATSYEQYF
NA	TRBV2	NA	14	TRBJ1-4	TGTGCCAGCAGTGAAGGGATACGGGGAGAAAAACTGTTTTTT	CASSEGIRGEKLFF
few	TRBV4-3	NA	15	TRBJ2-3	TGCGCCAGCAGCCAAAGGGGTTCTAGCACAGATACGCAGTATTTT	CASSQRGSSTDTQYF
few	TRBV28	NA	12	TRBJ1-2	TGTGCCAGCCAAGACACCTTCTATGGCTACACCTTC	CASQDTFYGYTF
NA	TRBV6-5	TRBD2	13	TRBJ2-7	TGTGCCAGCCGGACTAGCTCAATATACGAGCAGTACTTC	CASRTSSIYEQYF
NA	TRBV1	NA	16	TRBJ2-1	TGCACCAGCAGCCAATTGGGGGCCGTGCCCTACAATGAGCAGTTCTTC	CTSSQLGAVPYNEQFF
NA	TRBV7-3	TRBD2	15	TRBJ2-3	TGTGCCAGCAGTGATCGGGGGGGCGGCACAGATACGCAGTATTTT	CASSDRGGGTDTQYF
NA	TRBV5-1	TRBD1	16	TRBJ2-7	TGCGCCAGCAGCTTGGATTTGGACAGGGGTGCCTACGAGCAGTACTTC	CASSLDLDRGAYEQYF
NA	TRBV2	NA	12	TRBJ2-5	TGTGCCAGCAGTTACAAGAAAGAGACCCAGTACTTC	CASSYKKETQYF
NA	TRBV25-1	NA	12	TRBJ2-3	TGTGCCAGCAGTGAATCAGGTGATACGCAGTATTTT	CASSESGDTQYF
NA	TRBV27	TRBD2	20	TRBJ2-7	TGTGCCAGCAGACGGAAAGCGACTAGCGGGACTGTTTTAGGCTCCTACGAGCAGTACTTC	CASRRKATSGTVLGSYEQYF
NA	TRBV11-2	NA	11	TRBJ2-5	TGTGCCAGCAGCTTAGAATACTCGCAGTACTTC	CASSLEYSQYF
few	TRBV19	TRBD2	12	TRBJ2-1	TGTGCCAGTAGTATAGGTAGCGGGGGGCAGTTCTTC	CASSIGSGGQFF
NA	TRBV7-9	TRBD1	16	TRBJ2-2	TGTGCCAGCAGCCCGTCCGGGACAGGTAACACCGGGGAGCTGTTTTTT	CASSPSGTGNTGELFF
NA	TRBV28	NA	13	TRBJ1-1	TGTGCCAGCAGTTTATTAGCCTTCCCTCAAGCTTTCTTT	CASSLLAFPQAFF
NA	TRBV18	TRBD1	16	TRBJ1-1	TGTGCCAGCTCACCACGAAACAGGGGGCTGGGCACTGAAGCTTTCTTT	CASSPRNRGLGTEAFF
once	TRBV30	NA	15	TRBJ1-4	TGTGCCTGGAGTGTCGCGGGCAGCTATAATGAAAAACTGTTTTTT	CAWSVAGSYNEKLFF
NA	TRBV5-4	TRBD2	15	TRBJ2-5	TGTGCCAGCAGCTTGAGACTAGCGGGGGAAGAGACCCAGTACTTC	CASSLRLAGEETQYF
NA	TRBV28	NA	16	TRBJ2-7	TGTGCCAGCACCAATGCGGGGGCACGGGTGGGTGACGAGCAGTACTTC	CASTNAGARVGDEQYF
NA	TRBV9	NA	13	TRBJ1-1	TGTGCCAGCAGCTCCTTAGGACGGGGTGAAGCTTTCTTT	CASSSLGRGEAFF
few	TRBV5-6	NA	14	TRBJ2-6	TGTGCCAGCAGCTTGATCAGTACACCCAACGTCCTGACTTTC	CASSLISTPNVLTF
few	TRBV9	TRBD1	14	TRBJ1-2	TGTGCCAGCAGCGCCGGGACAGAGTTTTATGGCTACACCTTC	CASSAGTEFYGYTF
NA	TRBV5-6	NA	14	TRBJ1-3	TGTGCCAGCAGCCCCCTCCCAGCTGGAAACACCATATATTTT	CASSPLPAGNTIYF
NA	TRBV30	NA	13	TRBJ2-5	TGTGCCTGGAGTGGGGCAGTTCAAGAGACCCAGTACTTC	CAWSGAVQETQYF
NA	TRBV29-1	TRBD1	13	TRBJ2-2	TGCAGCGCCCGGACAGGCCAGGGCGGGGAGCTGTTTTTT	CSARTGQGGELFF
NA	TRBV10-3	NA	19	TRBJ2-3	TGTGCCATCAGCCTCCGGGGGAGCGTTGGTCTGAATAGCGTAGATACGCAGTATTTT	CAISLRGSVGLNSVDTQYF
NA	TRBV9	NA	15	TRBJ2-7	TGTGCCAGCAGCTCCAGGGGGGACGGAGACTACGAGCAGTACTTC	CASSSRGDGDYEQYF
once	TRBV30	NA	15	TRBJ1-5	TGCGCCTGGAGCGTACGGTCGACAGTTAATCAGCCCCAGCATTTT	CAWSVRSTVNQPQHF
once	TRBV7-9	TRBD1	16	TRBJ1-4	TGTGCCAGCAGCAAGCCCCAAGGACAGGTTAATGAAAAACTGTTTTTT	CASSKPQGQVNEKLFF
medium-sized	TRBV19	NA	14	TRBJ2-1	TGTGCCAGTAGTAACCAGGGGCTCTACAATGAGCAGTTCTTC	CASSNQGLYNEQFF
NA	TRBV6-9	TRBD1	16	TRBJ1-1	TGTGCCAGCAGCCCGCCGGGACAGGGGGCGAACACTGAAGCTTTCTTT	CASSPPGQGANTEAFF
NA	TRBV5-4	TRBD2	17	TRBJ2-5	TGTGCCAGCAGCTTGGGGACTAGCGGGGGGATTCAAGAGACCCAGTACTTC	CASSLGTSGGIQETQYF
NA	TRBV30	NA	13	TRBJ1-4	TGTGCCTGGGAAACACCGGCCGGGGAAAAACTGTTTTTT	CAWETPAGEKLFF
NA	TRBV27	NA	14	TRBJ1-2	TGTGCCAGCAGTAGCAGCGGGGGGGGGCATGGCTACACCTTC	CASSSSGGGHGYTF